The subject of this entry is one TCR beta chain. Primers included in the PCR were 60 Vbeta and 13 Jbeta primers. The protocol was immunoSEQ multiplex PCR, while the TCRdb copy is restricted to in-frame clones and leaves out a portion. The sample contains some 140,000 clones, roughly 85% of which appear only once. These data originate in a study of cytomegalovirus exposure and HLA in healthy donors. This CDR3 contains 20 residues. Per germline, CDR1 SGDLS and CDR2 YYNGEE. V lost 1 base and J lost 6; bases outside the gene matches: 21. The chain couples TRBV9 to TRBJ2-7; 11 positions agree with TRBD2. The sample comprised PBMCs. This TCR came from a man aged 35-49 years in good health and CMV-seropositive. CDR3 bases: TGTGCCAGCAGCGTATCTGGGCGGAGCGGACTAGCGGGCCATAGCGCCGAGCAGTACTTC. It specifies CASSVSGRSGLAGHSAEQYF.